This T cell receptor (beta chain) was found in a study of T cells in Graves' hyperthyroidism and ophthalmopathy. Subjects aged 18 to 65 presented with newly diagnosed hyperthyroidism of less than 2 months' duration. Thyroid ultrasound and orbital computed tomography, with clinical symptoms and serum thyroxine and TRAb, informed diagnoses. Before ophthalmopathy appeared, progressors gave blood at initial hyperthyroidism diagnosis. J was trimmed by 5 bases and V by 4 bases; bases with no gene match: 5. Looked up from germline, CDR1 is SGHNT and CDR2 is YYREEE (reference sequence). The CDR3 is made up of 13 amino acids. The TCR beta CDR3 regions underwent amplification using RNA transcripts as the source. TCR CDR3 regions were first amplified by RT-PCR with HTBI primers. TCRdb recomputed calls from the multiplex PCR reads with MiXCR, one row per CDR3 protein. The sample lists 250,000 to 300,000 distinct CDR3 sequences; about 14% were seen once.

The sequence was obtained from a woman younger than 45 with Graves' hyperthyroidism that later progressed to Graves' ophthalmopathy. The sample consisted of blood. The J gene is TRBJ2-7, the V gene TRBV5-4; 8 positions match TRBD2. DNA of the CDR3: TGTGCCAGCAGCCAGGGACTAGGAGACGAGCAGTACTTC. Its translation is CASSQGLGDEQYF.